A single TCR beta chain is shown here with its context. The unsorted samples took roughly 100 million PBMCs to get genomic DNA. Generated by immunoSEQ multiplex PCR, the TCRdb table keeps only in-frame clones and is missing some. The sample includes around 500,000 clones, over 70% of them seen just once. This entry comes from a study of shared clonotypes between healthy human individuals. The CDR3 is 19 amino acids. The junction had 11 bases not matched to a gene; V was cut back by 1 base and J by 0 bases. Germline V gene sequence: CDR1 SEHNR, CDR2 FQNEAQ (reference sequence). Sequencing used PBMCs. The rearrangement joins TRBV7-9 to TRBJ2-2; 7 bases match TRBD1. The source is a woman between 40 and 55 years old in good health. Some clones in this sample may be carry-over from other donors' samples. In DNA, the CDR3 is TGTGCCAGCAGCTTAGTGTGGCATCCGGGACAGCCGAACACCGGGGAGCTGTTTTTT. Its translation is CASSLVWHPGQPNTGELFF.